This T cell receptor beta chain appears in the sequencing data of a study of cytomegalovirus exposure and HLA in healthy donors (dated by TCRdb to about 2017). Turning to the overall study: In an earlier analysis of some 610 of the donors, less than 350 Gb of sequence data and 90 million to 120 million unique TCR beta sequences from roughly 200 million T cells were reported. An early release covering about 600 HLA-typed donors comprised 250 to 350 gigabases of sequencing data and approximately 80 million unique TCR sequences. Of the approximately 400 genotyped donors, 81% were placed in the genetic ancestry cluster associated with self-reported Caucasian donors. The study was designed to test whether signatures of past pathogen exposure could be identified by cataloging public T cell receptors. The study used immunosequencing to profile the T cell repertoires of several hundred subjects and linked those repertoires to cytomegalovirus serostatus. A separate validation cohort of 90 to 150 different subjects was used in addition to the approximately 670-subject first cohort. To predict cytomegalovirus infection status, the study combined high-throughput TCR immunosequencing, statistical association of individual TCRs with disease status, and machine learning. To study patterns of TCR occurrence, a later analysis re-analyzed previously published TCR beta repertoires from 666 donors and added high-resolution HLA genotyping. Rather than drawing on any new phenotypic data, the later analysis identified candidate immune exposures from TCR beta sequences and the way those sequences occurred across donors. An earlier analysis of several hundred of the donors applied high-throughput TCR beta sequencing to assess whether each TCR beta V gene segment acted as functional or pseudogenic. Donor age, sex, ethnicity and CMV serostatus were compiled together with the repertoire data. A later genetic analysis took genome-wide SNP genotypes for about 60% of the roughly 670 donors and used that subset as a discovery cohort. Every discovery cohort repertoire had been produced on one sequencing platform. HLA typing covered class I and class II loci at four-digit resolution. Typing coverage differed by locus: A, B, C, DRB1 and DQB1 were typed in about 620-640 donors, DQA1 in around 500, DPA1 in approximately 600, and DPB1 in roughly 470. Roughly five DR-DQ haplotypes were handled as single units for association and clustering because linkage in the cohort was strong. On average, 235,054 unique TCR beta nucleotide sequences were sequenced per donor among 398 genotyped donors of the cohort, with about 19% of those sequences being non-productive.

The cohort comprised some 680 healthy bone marrow donors. At the time of sampling, every cohort member was nominally healthy, though immune exposures that went unrecorded were likely present. The donor tested CMV seronegative, placing the donor among the 350 or so seronegative members of the cohort. Each donor provided a peripheral blood sample, and peripheral blood mononuclear cells were used for TCR beta sequencing. Genomic DNA extraction from the blood cell samples was performed with the Qiagen DNeasy Blood Extraction Kit. Comments on this clone: The clone's antigen remains unknown. The record has no base qualities; no much larger clone is one base away.

Findings and caveats that apply to the study as a whole: According to the authors, the approach could potentially be generalized to other disease states and immunological phenotypes. According to a later analysis, most CMV-associated TCR beta chains appeared to be HLA-restricted, and the HLA associations seemed to be driven largely by CMV exposure. A later analysis found that TCR association rates varied across HLA loci, with DRB1 alleles showing the most associated TCRs and HLA-C alleles the fewest. Because counts were too low, 15 or so rarely observed V segments, including chromosome 9 orphons, were excluded from the earlier analysis of around 640 of the donors. Correlated functional status among segregating V segments might be attributable to linkage disequilibrium, but an unknown experimental factor could not be ruled out. In a later analysis, HLA-associated TCR beta chains showed more clonal expansion and lower generation probabilities than non-associated chains that were equally common. When HLA alleles, especially DR and DQ, strongly co-occurred, attributing TCR associations to individual alleles was difficult. A later analysis associated around 16,000 TCR beta sequences with specific HLA alleles at a false discovery rate of 0.05. CMV serostatus was the only immune exposure information available for the cohort. Because HLA typing was unavailable for some donors at each locus, only the typed subset was used in association tests. In both the original and validation cohorts, the classifier was reported to diagnose cytomegalovirus status with high specificity and sensitivity. The study listed 164 TCR beta chains as associated with cytomegalovirus. Across donors, most TCR sequences were observed very rarely, whereas some public TCRs were present in many individuals. A few of the identified cytomegalovirus-associated TCR beta chains were confirmed in vitro to be specific for cytomegalovirus antigens. A later analysis reported that several top co-occurrence clusters appeared linked to parvovirus B19, influenza, CMV and Epstein-Barr virus. A cluster of highly shared sequence variants was judged likely to be a technical artifact of the sequencing pipeline. Only TCR beta chains were sequenced in this cohort, and the absence of alpha or paired-chain data limited detectable features. In an earlier analysis of about 540 of the donors, most TCR beta V segments were observed in productive rearrangements about 87% or about 30% of the time, broadly matching IMGT annotations. A later genetic analysis associated a missense DCLRE1C variant with V-gene and J-gene trimming of TCR beta chains, and an independent cohort replicated the association. Presence/absence analyses assumed roughly uniform sequencing depth across donors, an assumption that may not hold. Compared with the approximately 670-donor mean, donors in an Asian-associated ancestry cluster had fewer N-insertions in productive TCRs, according to a later genetic analysis. A further reported finding was that TCR beta sequences accurately predicted the HLA-A and HLA-B alleles for most subjects in the first cohort.

Library preparation was by the immunoSEQ multiplex PCR assay. A mixture of 60 forward primers for TCR Vbeta segments and 13 reverse primers for TCR Jbeta segments was used in the multiplex PCR. Amplification of the CDR3 region of rearranged TCR beta genes was performed with a multiplex PCR assay on genomic DNA. Amplified TCR beta libraries were sequenced as 87-base-pair reads on the Illumina HiSeq System. Per the authors' processing: A later analysis counted some 80 million unique TCR beta chains across the 650 to 800 repertoires, and about 10 million of these chains were shared by at least two donors. To remove PCR and sequencing errors, raw reads were error-corrected and collapsed into unique sequences using a nearest-neighbor algorithm that merged closely related sequences. To assign V, D and J gene segments, CDR3 sequences were aligned to IMGT reference sequences. For a sequence to be retained, at least a six-nucleotide match to both a V gene segment and a J gene segment was required. Rearrangements were called productive when the CDR3 lacked stop codons and stayed in frame with V and J; all others were non-productive. CDR3 was defined according to IMGT convention as the region running from the second conserved V-encoded cysteine to the conserved J-encoded phenylalanine. The earlier analysis of some 550 of the donors excluded any sequence lacking an unambiguous match to a single V gene segment. An earlier analysis of 500 to 700 of the donors classified V segments as functional when productive rearrangements were above 56.7% and as segregating when the standard deviation between donors was above 5%. A statistical classification framework was developed to diagnose cytomegalovirus status using the catalog of TCR beta chain sequences. In a later analysis, V and J genes were assigned by comparing TCR nucleotide sequences against IMGT/GENE-DB human TR gene sequences. The TCRdist pipeline was used in a later analysis to assign CDR3 sequences and most-parsimonious VDJ recombination scenarios. In a later analysis, each TCR beta chain was defined by its CDR3 amino acid sequence together with its V-gene family, and reads lacking a unique V-gene family were excluded. A later analysis removed 550 to 700 highly shared, low-generation-probability nucleotide sequences to deal with suspected cross-contamination and a sequencing artifact. In a later analysis, a clonal expansion index was calculated for each public chain from normalized within-repertoire ranks of inferred template counts. In a later analysis, generation probabilities were computed using a VDJ recombination model fitted to out-of-frame rearrangements, and the results were checked against IGoR. Hypergeometric tests were used in a later analysis to score TCR-TCR, TCR-HLA and TCR-CMV co-occurrence, with a repertoire-size bias correction applied to the TCR pairs. In a later analysis, false discovery rates were estimated by permuting HLA or CMV assignments 20 times. In a later analysis, co-occurring TCRs were grouped using DBSCAN, and TCRdist sequence similarity was added for clustering within HLA-allele-positive subsets. For co-occurrence clustering, repertoires with fewer than 30,000 or more than 120,000 public chains were excluded, along with about five repertoires with anomalous nucleotide sharing. In TCRdb, the immuneACCESS table is reduced to in-frame sequences with V and J assigned. These tables do not hold every clone; where another copy was compared, an unresolved V gene accounts for under half, and the others remain unexplained. From that table come the V and J calls and clone size; the DNA was used to work out D and trimming. This sample comprises some 150,000 clones, 76% of them detected only once. Approximately 2% of the sample is in the top ten clones.

The sequence derives from a woman aged 40 to 50 in good health and CMV-seronegative. Sequencing was done on a sample of PBMCs.

The CDR3 corresponds to CASSAETGDYGYTF. The base sequence is TGTGCCAGCAGTGCCGAAACAGGGGACTATGGCTACACCTTC. Rearrangement joined TRBV2 to TRBJ1-2; TRBD1 fits 7 bases in the junction. V has 4 bases trimmed and J has 3 bases trimmed; junction bases matching no gene number 5. CDR1 and CDR2 are drawn from the germline V gene: SNHLY, FYNNEI. From cysteine to phenylalanine, the CDR3 is 14 amino acids long. CDR3 DNA only is kept here, 42 bases in frame from base 1.